The 5 T cell receptor beta chains listed next were all sequenced from one sample in a study of blood T cells in healthy people across ages. It was with a sample-barcoded 5' primer and a J-beta primer mix that a second PCR of roughly 7 to 12 cycles was run. TCRdb processed the 5' RACE reads anew with MiXCR; each CDR3 protein has one entry. Found here are some 1,800,000 distinct CDR3 sequences, about two fifths of them singletons; the top ten hold approximately 22%. Material: blood. These receptors all stem from a human donor in good health.

This clonotype has only a few counts. V is TRBV6-2 or TRBV6-3 and J is TRBJ2-1; TRBD2 agrees at 11 bases. V shed 8 bases and J 0 bases; nucleotides not matched to a gene: 15. The CDR3 loop spans 19 amino acids. Germline CDR1 reads MNHEY; CDR2 reads SVGEGT. For the CDR3, the DNA is TGTGCCAGCGCCAAGACGCTAGCGGGGGGCCTTAGCTCCTACAATGAGCAGTTCTTC. It is translated as CASAKTLAGGLSSYNEQFF.

There are a few counts of this clonotype. This rearrangement joins TRBV11-2 to TRBJ2-7, with D hard to call. This CDR3 comprises 14 residues. From germline, CDR1 is SGHAT and CDR2 FQNNGV. Between the trimmed V and J ends, which lost 3 bases and 4 bases, there was a span of 13 bases. The chain's CDR3 is CASSFTNPDYEQYF. The CDR3 bases are TGTGCCAGCAGCTTCACCAATCCGGATTACGAGCAGTACTTC.

The chain uses TRBV5-8 and TRBJ1-1, with D maybe TRBD1 (5 bases). Trimming took 6 bases from V and 2 from J, leaving 20 bases between them. CDR1 is SGHTS, CDR2 YDEGEE, per germline. This CDR3 has 16 amino acids. CDR3: CASTTGRGGRNTEAFF. The CDR3 DNA is TGTGCCAGCACCACAGGACGGGGAGGGAGAAACACTGAAGCTTTCTTT.

The chain combines TRBV29-1 with TRBJ1-1; D gene unclear. Germline V CDR1 and CDR2: SQVTM, ANQGSEA. Trimming removed 7 bases from V and 3 bases from J, with 15 bases in between. The length of the CDR3 is 13 residues. The CDR3 DNA is TGCAGCGGCGCCTGGGGAGGGTACACTGAAGCTTTCTTT. This codes for CSGAWGGYTEAFF.

This chain connects TRBV7-6 to TRBJ2-1; D may match TRBD1 or TRBD2 (5 bases each). The V gene lost 9 bases and the J gene lost 6 bases, with 18 bases spanning the gap. The CDR3 covers 14 residues. In germline, CDR1 is SGHVS, CDR2 FNYEAQ. The CDR3, as DNA: TGTGCCAGTTTAGCGAGGGGCATCTGCAATGAGCAGTTCTTC. Its translation: CASLARGICNEQFF.